This TCR beta chain was sequenced during a study of OX40 agonist ivuxolimab in advanced cancers. About the study: Enrolled patients in dose escalation had cancers that were hepatocellular carcinoma, melanoma, renal cell or head and neck cancer. With a range of 23 to 79, age averaged roughly 60 years, and about 83% were male. General observations from the study: Determination of antigen specificity was not performed for the expanded peripheral T cells.

With 0 bases clipped from V and 6 bases from J, the junction kept 9 bases outside the gene matches. From germline, CDR1 is SGDLS and CDR2 YYNGEE. The CDR3 is 16 amino acids. Points on this clone: Its target is not known.

Profiled with immunoSEQ multiplex PCR; TCRdb holds only in-frame clones, not every one. This sample has about 50,000 clones, with 65% to 85% found just once. The receptor's source is an adult with an advanced solid tumor such as melanoma, head and neck, liver or kidney cancer. Specimen: CD4+ or CD8+ T cells sorted from blood, collected in a trial of the OX40 agonist ivuxolimab. The V gene is TRBV9, the J gene TRBJ1-3, with 7 bases lining up with TRBD1. CDR3 in amino acids: CASSVASTGALNTIYF. CDR3 sequence (DNA): TGTGCCAGCAGCGTAGCCTCTACAGGGGCCTTAAACACCATATATTTT.